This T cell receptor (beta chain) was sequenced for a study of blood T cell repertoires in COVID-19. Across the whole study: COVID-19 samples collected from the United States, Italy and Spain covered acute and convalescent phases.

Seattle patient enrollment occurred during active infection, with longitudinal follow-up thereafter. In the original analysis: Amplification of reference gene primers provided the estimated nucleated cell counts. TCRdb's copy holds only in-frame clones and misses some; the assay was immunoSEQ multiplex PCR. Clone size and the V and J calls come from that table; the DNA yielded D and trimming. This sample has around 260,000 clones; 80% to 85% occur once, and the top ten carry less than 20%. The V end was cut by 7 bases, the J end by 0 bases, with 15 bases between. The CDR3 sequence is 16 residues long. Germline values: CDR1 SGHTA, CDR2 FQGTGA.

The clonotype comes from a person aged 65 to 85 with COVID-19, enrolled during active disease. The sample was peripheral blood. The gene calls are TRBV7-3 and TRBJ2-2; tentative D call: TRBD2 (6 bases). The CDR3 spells CASTSGTRANTGELFF. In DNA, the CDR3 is TGTGCCAGCACCTCGGGGACTCGCGCGAACACCGGGGAGCTGTTTTTT.